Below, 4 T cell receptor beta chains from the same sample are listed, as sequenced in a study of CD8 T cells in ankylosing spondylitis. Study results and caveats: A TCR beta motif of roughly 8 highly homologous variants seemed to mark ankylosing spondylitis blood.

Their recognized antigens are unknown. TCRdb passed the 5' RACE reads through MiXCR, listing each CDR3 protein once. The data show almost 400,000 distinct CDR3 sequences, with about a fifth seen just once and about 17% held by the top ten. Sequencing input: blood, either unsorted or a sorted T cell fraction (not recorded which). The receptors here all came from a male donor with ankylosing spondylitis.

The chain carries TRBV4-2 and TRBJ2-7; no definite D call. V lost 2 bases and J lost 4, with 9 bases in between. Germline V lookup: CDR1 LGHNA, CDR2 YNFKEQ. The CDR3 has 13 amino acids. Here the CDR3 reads CASSQPYGYEQYF. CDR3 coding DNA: TGTGCCAGCAGCCAACCATACGGTTACGAGCAGTACTTC.

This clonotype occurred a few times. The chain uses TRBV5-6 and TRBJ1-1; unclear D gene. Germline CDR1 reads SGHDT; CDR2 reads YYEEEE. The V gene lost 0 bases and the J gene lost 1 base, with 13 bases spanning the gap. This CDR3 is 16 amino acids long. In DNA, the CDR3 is TGTGCCAGCAGCTTGGGCACAGTAGTTTGGAACACTGAAGCTTTCTTT. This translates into CASSLGTVVWNTEAFF.

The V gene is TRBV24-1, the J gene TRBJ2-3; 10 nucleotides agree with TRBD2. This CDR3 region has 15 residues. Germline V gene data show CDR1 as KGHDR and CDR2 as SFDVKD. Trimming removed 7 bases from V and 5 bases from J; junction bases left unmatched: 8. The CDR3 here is CATSDSGRAQDTQYF. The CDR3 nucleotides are TGTGCCACCAGCGACAGCGGGAGGGCACAAGATACGCAGTATTTT.

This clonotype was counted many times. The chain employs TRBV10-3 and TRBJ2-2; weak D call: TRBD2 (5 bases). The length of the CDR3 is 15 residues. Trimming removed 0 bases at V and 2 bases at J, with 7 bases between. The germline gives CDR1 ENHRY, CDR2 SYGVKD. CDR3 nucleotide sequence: TGTGCCATCAGTGAGTCGAGGGTAAACACCGGGGAGCTGTTTTTT. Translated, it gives CAISESRVNTGELFF.